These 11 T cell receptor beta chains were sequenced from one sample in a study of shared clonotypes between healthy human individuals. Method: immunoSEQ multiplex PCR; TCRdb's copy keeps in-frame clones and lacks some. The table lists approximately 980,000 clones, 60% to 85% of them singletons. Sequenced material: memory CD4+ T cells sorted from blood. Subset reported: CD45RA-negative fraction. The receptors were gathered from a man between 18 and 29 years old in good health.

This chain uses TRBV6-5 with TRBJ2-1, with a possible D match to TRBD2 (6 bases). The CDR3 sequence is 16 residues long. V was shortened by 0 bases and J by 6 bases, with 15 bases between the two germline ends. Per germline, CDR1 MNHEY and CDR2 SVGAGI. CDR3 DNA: TGTGCCAGCAGTTACTCGACGGGGACTCTCGCCAATGAGCAGTTCTTC. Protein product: CASSYSTGTLANEQFF.

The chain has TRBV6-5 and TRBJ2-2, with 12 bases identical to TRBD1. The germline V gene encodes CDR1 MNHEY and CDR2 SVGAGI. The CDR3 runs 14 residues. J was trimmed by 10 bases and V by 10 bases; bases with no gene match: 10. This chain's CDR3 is CATRKGQGAMELFF. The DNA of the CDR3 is TGTGCCACCAGAAAGGGACAGGGGGCTATGGAGCTGTTTTTT.

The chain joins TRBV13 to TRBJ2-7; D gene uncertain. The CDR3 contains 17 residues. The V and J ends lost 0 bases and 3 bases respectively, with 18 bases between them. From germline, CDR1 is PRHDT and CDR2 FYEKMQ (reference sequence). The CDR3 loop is CASSLGSRPASNYEQYF. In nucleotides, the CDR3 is TGTGCCAGCAGCTTAGGCTCGCGACCGGCCTCCAACTACGAGCAGTACTTC.

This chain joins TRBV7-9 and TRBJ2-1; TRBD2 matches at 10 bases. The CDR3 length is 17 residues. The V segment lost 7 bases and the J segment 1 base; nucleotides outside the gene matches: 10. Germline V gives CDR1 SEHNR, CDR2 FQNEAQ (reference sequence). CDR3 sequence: CASTSLAGAGSYNEQFF. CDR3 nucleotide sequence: TGTGCCAGCACCAGCCTAGCGGGGGCTGGATCCTACAATGAGCAGTTCTTC.

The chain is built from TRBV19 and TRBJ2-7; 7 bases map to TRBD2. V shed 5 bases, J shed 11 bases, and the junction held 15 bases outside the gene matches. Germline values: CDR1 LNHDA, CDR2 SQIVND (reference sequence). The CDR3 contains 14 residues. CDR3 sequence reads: CASSPSSLLAYKYF. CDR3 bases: TGTGCCAGTAGTCCTTCTAGTCTACTAGCGTACAAGTACTTC. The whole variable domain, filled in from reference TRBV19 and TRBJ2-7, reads DGGITQSPKYLFRKEGQNVTLSCEQNLNHDAMYWYRQDPGQGLRLIYYSQIVNDFQKGDIAEGYSVSREKKESFPLTVTSAQKNPTAFYLCASSPSSLLAYKYFGPGTRLTVT.

CDR3 amino acids: CASRLGTVTDTQYF. CDR3 nucleotide sequence: TGCGCCAGCAGACTCGGGACAGTTACAGATACGCAGTATTTT. The rearrangement joins TRBV4-1 to TRBJ2-3, with 7 bases lining up with TRBD1. CDR3 length equals 14 residues. Looked up from germline, CDR1 is MGHRA and CDR2 is YSYEKL. The trim removed 6 bases at V and 3 bases at J, leaving 6 bases unmatched.

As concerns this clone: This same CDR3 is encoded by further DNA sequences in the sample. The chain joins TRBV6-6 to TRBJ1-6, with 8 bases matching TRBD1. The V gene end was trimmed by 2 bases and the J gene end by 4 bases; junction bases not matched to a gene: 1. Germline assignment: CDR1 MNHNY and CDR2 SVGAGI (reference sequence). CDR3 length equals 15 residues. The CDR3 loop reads CASSYGQGYNSPLHF. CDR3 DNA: TGTGCCAGCAGTTACGGACAGGGTTATAATTCACCCCTCCACTTT.

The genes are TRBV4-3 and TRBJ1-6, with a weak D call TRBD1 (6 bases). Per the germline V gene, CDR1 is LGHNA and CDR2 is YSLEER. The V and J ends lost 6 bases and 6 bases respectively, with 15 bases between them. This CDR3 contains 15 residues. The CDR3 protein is CASRERQAGNSPLHF. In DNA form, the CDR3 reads TGCGCCAGCAGAGAACGACAGGCGGGTAATTCACCCCTCCACTTT.

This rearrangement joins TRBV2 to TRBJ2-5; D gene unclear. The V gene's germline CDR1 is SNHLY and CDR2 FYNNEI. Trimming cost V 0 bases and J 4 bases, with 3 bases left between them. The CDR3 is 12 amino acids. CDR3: CASSEAPETQYF. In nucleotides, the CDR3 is TGTGCCAGCAGTGAAGCCCCAGAGACCCAGTACTTC.

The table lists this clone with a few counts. The CDR3 is CASRFERSGDTQYF. In DNA form, the CDR3 reads TGTGCCAGCAGGTTTGAGAGGTCCGGGGATACGCAGTATTTT. J is TRBJ2-3 and V is TRBV6-1; no clear D gene. Germline assignment: CDR1 MNHNS and CDR2 SASEGT. The germline V and J ends were trimmed by 6 bases and 6 bases, with 16 bases remaining between them. This CDR3 comprises 14 residues.

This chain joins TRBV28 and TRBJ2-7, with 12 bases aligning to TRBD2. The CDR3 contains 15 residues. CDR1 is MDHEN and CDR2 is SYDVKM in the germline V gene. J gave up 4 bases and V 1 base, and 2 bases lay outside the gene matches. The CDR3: CASSLLTSGGYEQYF. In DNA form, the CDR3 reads TGTGCCAGCAGTTTATTGACTAGCGGGGGTTACGAGCAGTACTTC.